In its sample, the clone carrying this T cell receptor beta chain was seen a few times. The antigen is unknown. TCRdb fed the reads into MiXCR, producing one record per CDR3 protein. Among about 300,000 distinct CDR3 sequences listed, under 30% were seen once. These data originate in a study of T cell repertoires in cytomegalovirus infection. Background on the study: TCR beta signatures that were public indicated CMV infection and matching HLA type.

Per the germline V gene, CDR1 is LNHDA and CDR2 is SQIVND (reference sequence). V lost 5 bases to trimming and J lost 10 bases; unmatched junction nucleotides: 8. The CDR3 is made up of 13 amino acids. Study-wide results and limits: Predominance within the ex vivo response was attributable to HLA-C-restricted CMV-specific TCR beta clonotypes.

The sequence was collected from a human donor in good health (CMV status not recorded). Some clones in this sample may be carry-over from other donors' samples. The sample taken for sequencing was PBMCs. The J gene is TRBJ2-1, the V gene TRBV19; TRBD2 aligns across 7 bases. This chain's CDR3 is CASSAPGGSEQFF. The CDR3 DNA follows: TGTGCCAGTAGTGCCCCTGGCGGGAGCGAGCAGTTCTTC.